Below are 22 T cell receptor beta chains sequenced from a single sample in a study of T cell responses to AZD1222 COVID-19 vaccine. Generated by immunoSEQ multiplex PCR, the TCRdb table keeps only in-frame clones and is missing some. The data show 130,000 or so clones, roughly 84% seen once. Material: peripheral blood, obtained on day 0 of AZD1222 vaccination. The receptors here all came from an adult in good health.

The CDR3: CASSGDGGSTEAFF. CDR3 nucleotide sequence: TGCGCCAGCAGCGGGGACGGGGGAAGTACTGAAGCTTTCTTT. This chain links TRBV5-1 with TRBJ1-1, with D perhaps TRBD1 (5 bases). The V end was cut by 4 bases, the J end by 5 bases, with 15 bases between. Germline CDR1 SGHRS, CDR2 YFSETQ. This CDR3 has 14 amino acids.

This clone appeared once. The genes are TRBV5-1 and TRBJ2-2, with D unclear. V lost 0 bases and J 2 bases, leaving 5 bases between the germline ends. CDR1 SGHRS and CDR2 YFSETQ come from the germline V gene. The CDR3 is made up of 14 amino acids. The DNA of the CDR3 is TGCGCCAGCAGCTTGGGAGACAACACCGGGGAGCTGTTTTTT. This gives the protein CASSLGDNTGELFF.

J is TRBJ2-3 and V is TRBV9; D unclear. In germline, CDR1 is SGDLS, CDR2 YYNGEE. The CDR3 has 13 residues. Deletions cut 8 bases from V and 5 bases from J, with 15 bases between. DNA for the CDR3: TGTGCCAGTGGACCCCAGCCCGGAGATACGCAGTATTTT. Its translation is CASGPQPGDTQYF.

The rearrangement joins TRBV7-2 to TRBJ1-3; D is unresolved. This CDR3 spans 14 amino acids. V dropped 1 base and J dropped 9 bases, with 13 bases sitting between them. Germline CDR1 and CDR2: SGHTA and FQGNSA. CDR3 coding DNA: TGTGCCAGCAGCTTAGGGGAAGGCTCGGCCACCATATATTTT. Amino acid sequence: CASSLGEGSATIYF. The whole variable domain, remainder taken from reference TRBV7-2 and TRBJ1-3, is GAGVSQSPSNKVTEKGKDVELRCDPISGHTALYWYRQSLGQGLEFLIYFQGNSAPDKSGLPSDRFSAERTGGSVSTLTIQRTQQEDSAVYLCASSLGEGSATIYFGEGSWLTVV.

The CDR3 DNA follows: TGCGCCAGCAGCTTGGGCCTCCGGGACAGGCCGACCTTAGAAAAACTGTTTTTT. Amino acid sequence: CASSLGLRDRPTLEKLFF. V is TRBV5-1 and J is TRBJ1-4; 8 bases line up with TRBD1. Germline V lookup: CDR1 SGHRS, CDR2 YFSETQ. The CDR3 is made up of 18 amino acids. Trimming removed 0 bases from V and 8 bases from J; junction bases left unmatched: 15. Supplemented by reference TRBV5-1 and TRBJ1-4, the full variable domain reads KAGVTQTPRYLIKTRGQQVTLSCSPISGHRSVSWYQQTPGQGLQFLFEYFSETQRNKGNFPGRFSGRQFSNSRSEMNVSTLELGDSALYLCASSLGLRDRPTLEKLFFGSGTQLSVL.

This rearrangement joins TRBV18 to TRBJ2-2; a possible D gene is TRBD2 (5 bases). V was cut by 8 bases and J by 5 bases, with 9 bases left in between. Germline V CDR1 and CDR2: KGHSH, LQKENI. This CDR3 spans 12 amino acids. The DNA of the CDR3 is TGTGCCAGCATCGGCGGGACCGGGGAGCTGTTTTTT. Amino acids: CASIGGTGELFF.

The sample holds one count of this clone. The chain combines TRBV30 with TRBJ2-3; a weak D match, TRBD2 (5 bases). V was clipped by 4 bases and J by 6 bases, with 8 bases between them. The germline gives CDR1 GTSNPN, CDR2 SVGIG (reference sequence). CDR3 size: 11 residues. CDR3 in DNA: TGTGCCTGGAACTTAGCGGATACGCAGTATTTT. Encoded protein: CAWNLADTQYF.

J is TRBJ2-2 and V is TRBV7-6; 12 bases are shared with TRBD2. CDR1 is SGHVS, CDR2 FNYEAQ, per germline. The CDR3 length is 15 residues. Losses at the gene ends were 4 bases for V and 3 bases for J; bases not matched to a gene: 0. The CDR3 DNA follows: TGTGCCAGCAGCTGGACTAGCGGGGACACCGGGGAGCTGTTTTTT. Translated: CASSWTSGDTGELFF.

The chain joins TRBV19 to TRBJ1-6; D is unclear. V was clipped by 0 bases and J by 10 bases, with 13 bases between them. Germline V gives CDR1 LNHDA, CDR2 SQIVND (reference sequence). This CDR3 contains 15 residues. The CDR3 is CASSIEVSGRSPLHF. In nucleotides, the CDR3 is TGTGCCAGTAGTATAGAAGTATCGGGGAGATCACCCCTCCACTTT. The full variable domain, its missing parts supplied by reference TRBV19 and TRBJ1-6, is DGGITQSPKYLFRKEGQNVTLSCEQNLNHDAMYWYRQDPGQGLRLIYYSQIVNDFQKGDIAEGYSVSREKKESFPLTVTSAQKNPTAFYLCASSIEVSGRSPLHFGNGTRLTVT.

Note on this clone: One junction end does not reproduce the germline sequence, and a read error may be involved. The chain has TRBV28 and TRBJ2-7, with 8 positions matching TRBD2. CDR1 and CDR2 from the germline V gene are MDHEN and SYDVKM. CDR3 length equals 15 residues. This chain's CDR3 is CASLGLAEISHEQYF. The CDR3 DNA sequence: TGTGCCAGCCTCGGACTAGCCGAGATCTCCCACGAGCAGTACTTC.

The V call is TRBV29-1, the J call TRBJ2-3; no clear D gene. V was pared by 0 bases and J by 6 bases, with 10 bases between. This CDR3 has 13 amino acids. CDR1 is SQVTM, CDR2 ANQGSEA, per germline. The CDR3 DNA sequence: TGCAGCGTTGAAGATCCTCGAGCGGATACGCAGTATTTT. Encoded protein: CSVEDPRADTQYF.

The chain has TRBV11-3 and TRBJ2-7, with no clear D. The length of the CDR3 is 15 residues. V was pared by 5 bases and J by 0 bases, with 14 bases between. The germline gives CDR1 SGHNT, CDR2 YENEEA. The CDR3 sequence is CASSLDSTPSYEQYF. CDR3 nucleotides: TGTGCCAGCAGCCTCGACTCGACCCCCTCCTACGAGCAGTACTTC.

V usage is TRBV4-2 and J usage is TRBJ2-7, with 8 bases fitting TRBD2. V lost 4 bases to trimming and J lost 2 bases; unmatched junction nucleotides: 7. This CDR3 region has 15 residues. Germline lookup yields CDR1 LGHNA and CDR2 YNFKEQ. CDR3 DNA sequence: TGTGCCAGCAGCCTATCCGCGGGAGGAACCTACGAGCAGTACTTC. Its translation: CASSLSAGGTYEQYF.

The V and J genes are TRBV6-2 or TRBV6-3 and TRBJ2-1; 8 positions match TRBD2. Germline CDR1 and CDR2: MNHEY and SVGEGT. The CDR3 contains 16 residues. Trimming cost V 0 bases and J 9 bases; bases outside gene matches: 10. The DNA for the CDR3 is TGTGCCAGCAGTTACTCGATCTCGCGGGGGGCTTTTGAGCAGTTCTTC. Its protein is CASSYSISRGAFEQFF.

The J gene is TRBJ2-2, the V gene TRBV7-9, with no clear D. CDR3 size: 13 residues. The V and J ends lost 4 bases and 5 bases respectively, with 8 bases between them. CDR1 is SEHNR, CDR2 FQNEAQ, per germline (reference sequence). CDR3 protein: CASSSTMTGELFF. CDR3 sequence (DNA): TGTGCCAGCAGCTCGACAATGACCGGGGAGCTGTTTTTT.

This chain uses TRBV6-6 with TRBJ2-4, with D possibly TRBD1 on 6 matching bases. There are 17 residues in the CDR3. Germline V CDR1 and CDR2: MNHNY, SVGAGI (reference sequence). V lost 6 bases and J 10 bases, leaving 28 bases between the germline ends. CDR3 sequence: CASRRSTGSLASGIQYF. The DNA for the CDR3 is TGTGCCAGCAGGCGATCCACAGGGTCTCTAGCCTCGGGGATTCAGTACTTC.

The chain is built from TRBV30 and TRBJ1-2, with D perhaps matching TRBD1 (6 bases). V dropped 4 bases and J dropped 5 bases, with 11 bases sitting between them. The CDR3 sequence is 12 residues long. The germline V gene has CDR1 GTSNPN and CDR2 SVGIG (reference sequence). The chain's CDR3 is CAWTGDNYGYTF. The CDR3 coding sequence is TGTGCCTGGACCGGGGACAATTATGGCTACACCTTC.

The chain employs TRBV5-4 and TRBJ1-6; 8 bases are shared with TRBD1. CDR1 SGHNT and CDR2 YYREEE come from the germline V gene (reference sequence). Trimming cost V 4 bases and J 10 bases; bases outside gene matches: 13. The CDR3 consists of 16 residues. The CDR3 here is CASSARSTGDLSPLHF. The CDR3, as DNA: TGTGCCAGCAGCGCACGCTCGACAGGGGATTTATCACCCCTCCACTTT.

The J gene is TRBJ1-2, the V gene TRBV2; D is unresolved. The CDR3 spans 14 residues. Trimming took 7 bases from V and 1 from J, leaving 13 bases between them. Germline CDR1 reads SNHLY; CDR2 reads FYNNEI. CDR3 bases: TGTGCCAGCAATGAGGGCAGCCTTAACTATGGCTACACCTTC. It yields the protein CASNEGSLNYGYTF.

This clone was counted a single time. This chain connects TRBV2 to TRBJ1-5; D is ambiguous. The germline gives CDR1 SNHLY, CDR2 FYNNEI. V lost 4 bases, J lost 0 bases, and 13 bases lay in between. The CDR3 is 16 residues long. CDR3 residues: CASSGIRTASNQPQHF. CDR3 nucleotides: TGTGCCAGCAGTGGTATTCGGACGGCTAGCAATCAGCCCCAGCATTTT.

This chain joins TRBV14 and TRBJ2-7, with a possible D match to TRBD1 (6 bases). Germline-derived CDR1 and CDR2 are SGHDN and FVKESK. The CDR3 has 13 amino acids. The V end was cut by 6 bases, the J end by 0 bases, with 9 bases between. CDR3 DNA: TGTGCCAGCAGGCAGGGGAACTCCTACGAGCAGTACTTC. This translates into CASRQGNSYEQYF. The variable domain in full, with the rest retrieved from reference TRBV14 and TRBJ2-7, is EAGVTQFPSHSVIEKGQTVTLRCDPISGHDNLYWYRRVMGKEIKFLLHFVKESKQDESGMPNNRFLAERTGGTYSTLKVQPAELEDSGVYFCASRQGNSYEQYFGPGTRLTVT.

This chain joins TRBV28 and TRBJ1-6; weak D call: TRBD1 (5 bases). Per germline, CDR1 MDHEN and CDR2 SYDVKM. Trimming pared 6 bases from V and 8 bases from J, leaving 14 bases between. There are 14 residues in the CDR3. This CDR3 is CASSLVQGDSPLHF. DNA of the CDR3: TGTGCCAGCAGCCTGGTTCAGGGCGATTCACCCCTCCACTTT.